The rows below give T cell receptor beta chains drawn from one sample of a study of shared clonotypes between healthy human individuals. The table came from immunoSEQ multiplex PCR; TCRdb's copy has only in-frame clones and leaves some out. The sample lists about 1.5 million clones; 95% to 99% were seen once. Source material: naive CD4+ T cells sorted from blood. These receptors all come from a man aged 25-40 years in good health. Both conserved end residues are part of each CDR3. A D gene is named only where the DNA matches it firmly. Only part of the rows carry a size: once, few, many, or a class if the clone is expanded.

J | size | D | V | CDR3 | DNA
TRBJ2-7 | once | TRBD1 | TRBV6-5 | CASSYSRDSSYEQYF | TGTGCCAGCAGTTACTCCCGGGACAGCTCCTACGAGCAGTACTTC
TRBJ2-1 | - | - | TRBV19 | CASSIPGSYNEQFF | TGTGCCAGTAGTATTCCTGGCTCCTACAATGAGCAGTTCTTC
TRBJ1-1 | - | - | TRBV11-2 | CASSLRSNTEAFF | TGTGCCAGCAGCTTACGATCGAACACTGAAGCTTTCTTT
TRBJ2-7 | - | TRBD1 | TRBV6-6 | CASSYRQGPTSYEQYF | TGTGCCAGCAGTTACCGACAGGGGCCTACCTCCTACGAGCAGTACTTC
TRBJ1-4 | - | - | TRBV29-1 | CSVEMRGINEKLFF | TGCAGCGTTGAGATGAGGGGGATTAATGAAAAACTGTTTTTT
TRBJ2-1 | - | TRBD2 | TRBV5-6 | CASSSGQLAGGDEQFF | TGTGCCAGCAGCTCCGGACAACTAGCGGGGGGCGATGAGCAGTTCTTC
TRBJ2-2 | once | TRBD1 | TRBV19 | CASSIFGRGRTGELFF | TGTGCCAGTAGTATTTTCGGCAGGGGGCGAACCGGGGAGCTGTTTTTT
TRBJ1-4 | - | - | TRBV6-6 | CASVASRVPPGELFF | TGTGCCAGCGTCGCATCCAGGGTACCCCCTGGAGAACTGTTTTTT
TRBJ2-1 | once | - | TRBV4-2 | CASSQDPTGRGYNEQFF | TGTGCCAGCAGCCAAGATCCGACAGGTCGCGGTTACAATGAGCAGTTCTTC
TRBJ2-7 | once | - | TRBV29-1 | CSVDRIAEGEQYF | TGCAGCGTTGATCGTATAGCGGAGGGGGAGCAGTACTTC
TRBJ1-3 | - | - | TRBV7-8 | CASSLRGASGNTIYF | TGTGCCAGCAGCTTAAGAGGCGCCTCTGGAAACACCATATATTTT
TRBJ2-3 | - | TRBD2 | TRBV29-1 | CSVRHSSGRAFGTDTQYF | TGCAGCGTCCGCCACTCTAGCGGGAGGGCCTTTGGCACAGATACGCAGTATTTT
TRBJ1-2 | - | TRBD1 | TRBV2 | CASRNRGPDGYTF | TGTGCCAGCAGGAACAGGGGGCCCGATGGCTACACCTTC
TRBJ2-7 | - | TRBD2 | TRBV7-8 | CASSLGDSGINHYEQYF | TGTGCCAGCAGCTTGGGGGATAGCGGGATTAATCACTACGAGCAGTACTTC
TRBJ2-6 | - | - | TRBV6-1 | CASSEEGAGRHSGANVLTF | TGTGCCAGCAGTGAAGAAGGTGCCGGTAGGCACTCTGGGGCCAACGTCCTGACTTTC
TRBJ1-2 | - | TRBD1 | TRBV9 | CASSVAVGGRGSNYGYTF | TGTGCCAGCAGCGTAGCGGTAGGGGGCAGAGGTTCCAACTATGGCTACACCTTC
TRBJ1-5 | - | TRBD1 | TRBV2 | CASSEGQGSQPQHF | TGTGCCAGCAGTGAAGGACAGGGTTCTCAGCCCCAGCATTTT
TRBJ2-7 | - | TRBD2 | TRBV30 | CAWSFGGSAYEQYF | TGTGCCTGGAGTTTTGGCGGGAGTGCCTACGAGCAGTACTTC
TRBJ2-3 | - | TRBD1 | TRBV7-9 | CASSLVGTGPDTQYF | TGTGCCAGCAGCTTAGTTGGGACAGGGCCAGATACGCAGTATTTT
TRBJ2-3 | - | TRBD2 | TRBV10-3 | CAISESRRELDTQYF | TGTGCCATCAGTGAGTCGCGGCGGGAGTTAGATACGCAGTATTTT
TRBJ2-7 | - | - | TRBV7-8 | CASSLGLGRPTYF | TGTGCCAGCAGCTTAGGACTAGGGAGACCGACATACTTC
TRBJ1-5 | - | TRBD1 | TRBV27 | CASSRGTGRGDNQPQHF | TGTGCCAGCTCGCGTGGGACAGGGAGAGGGGACAATCAGCCCCAGCATTTT
TRBJ1-4 | - | - | TRBV5-5 | CASMWLGTATNEKLFF | TGTGCCAGCATGTGGCTTGGAACAGCAACTAATGAAAAACTGTTTTTT
TRBJ1-5 | once | TRBD1 | TRBV27 | CASRRGQDSNQPQHF | TGTGCCAGCAGACGCGGACAGGATAGCAATCAGCCCCAGCATTTT
TRBJ1-1 | - | - | TRBV2 | CASSDGRRANTEAFF | TGTGCCAGCAGCGACGGTAGGAGGGCGAACACTGAAGCTTTCTTT
TRBJ1-4 | - | - | TRBV6-6 | CASSYPTGTNEKLFF | TGTGCCAGCAGTTACCCGACAGGAACTAATGAAAAACTGTTTTTT
TRBJ2-5 | - | - | TRBV5-1 | CASSSNLQETQYF | TGCGCCAGCAGTTCTAATCTCCAAGAGACCCAGTACTTC
TRBJ1-5 | - | - | TRBV28 | CASSYLTELTGNQPQHF | TGTGCCAGCAGTTACCTGACAGAGCTCACGGGCAATCAGCCCCAGCATTTT
TRBJ2-7 | - | TRBD2 | TRBV7-6 | CASSLIPGGTYEQYF | TGTGCCAGCAGCTTAATTCCCGGGGGGACCTACGAGCAGTACTTC
TRBJ2-5 | - | - | TRBV28 | CASGRKETQYF | TGTGCCAGCGGACGGAAAGAGACCCAGTACTTC
TRBJ2-1 | - | TRBD2 | TRBV5-5 | CASSQLAGVYNEQFF | TGTGCCAGCAGCCAGTTAGCGGGGGTTTACAATGAGCAGTTCTTC
TRBJ2-7 | - | - | TRBV28 | CASSHTYEQYF | TGTGCCAGCAGCCATACCTACGAGCAGTACTTC
TRBJ2-7 | - | - | TRBV7-2 | CASSLSGEQYF | TGTGCCAGCAGCTTGAGTGGCGAGCAGTACTTC
TRBJ2-2 | - | - | TRBV2 | CASSDRVVGELFF | TGTGCCAGCAGTGATAGGGTGGTCGGGGAGCTGTTTTTT
TRBJ2-3 | once | - | TRBV9 | CASSAAQATDTQYF | TGTGCCAGCAGCGCCGCGCAGGCCACAGATACGCAGTATTTT
TRBJ2-3 | - | TRBD1 | TRBV15 | CATSRDRGPTDTQYF | TGTGCCACCAGCAGAGACAGGGGGCCCACAGATACGCAGTATTTT
TRBJ2-2 | once | - | TRBV6-1 | CASSEAVGSTGELFF | TGTGCCAGCAGTGAAGCTGTGGGATCCACCGGGGAGCTGTTTTTT
TRBJ1-1 | - | TRBD1 | TRBV29-1 | CSVDMSGGWNTEAFF | TGCAGCGTTGATATGTCAGGGGGATGGAACACTGAAGCTTTCTTT
TRBJ1-2 | - | - | TRBV28 | CASSLNGYTF | TGTGCCAGCAGTCTCAATGGCTACACCTTC
TRBJ2-1 | - | - | TRBV18 | CASSPGPSYNEQFF | TGTGCCAGCTCACCAGGACCATCCTACAATGAGCAGTTCTTC
TRBJ1-2 | - | - | TRBV28 | CASSLIRGRGVWGYTF | TGTGCCAGCAGTTTGATTAGGGGACGCGGGGTTTGGGGCTACACCTTC
TRBJ2-7 | - | TRBD1 | TRBV5-1 | CASSEDRGTYEQYF | TGCGCCAGCAGCGAGGACAGGGGCACCTACGAGCAGTACTTC